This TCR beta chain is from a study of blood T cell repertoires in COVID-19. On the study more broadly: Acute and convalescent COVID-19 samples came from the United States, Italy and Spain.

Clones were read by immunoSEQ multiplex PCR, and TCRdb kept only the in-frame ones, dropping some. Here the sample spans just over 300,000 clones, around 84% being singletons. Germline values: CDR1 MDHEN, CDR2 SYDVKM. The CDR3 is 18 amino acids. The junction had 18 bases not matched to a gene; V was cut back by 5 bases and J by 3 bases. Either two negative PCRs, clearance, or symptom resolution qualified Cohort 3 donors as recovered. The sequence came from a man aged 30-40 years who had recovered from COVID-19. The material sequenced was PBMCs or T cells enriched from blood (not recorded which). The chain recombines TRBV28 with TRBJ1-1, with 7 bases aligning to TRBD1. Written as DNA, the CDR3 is TGTGCCAGCAGTCCTAGGAGTTGGTGGAGGGGGCTTTACACTGAAGCTTTCTTT. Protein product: CASSPRSWWRGLYTEAFF.